A selection of T cell receptor beta chains follows, all from one sample in a study of PD-1 blockade in classical Hodgkin lymphoma. This table comes from immunoSEQ multiplex PCR, and its TCRdb copy is limited to in-frame clones, with some not included. Of around 20,000 clones in the sample, about two thirds were seen once. This material consisted of peripheral blood mononuclear cells (PBMCs), taken at baseline. These receptors were collected from a human donor with classical Hodgkin lymphoma. Both conserved end residues are part of each CDR3. The D gene is left open where the match is weak. The size field is filled for only some rows; it gives once, few, many or a size class.

v_gene: TRBV19
j_gene: TRBJ2-3
abundance: few
d_gene: TRBD2
CDR3aa: CASRTGGSDTQYF
CDR3nt: TGTGCCAGTAGAACCGGGGGGTCCGATACGCAGTATTTT

v_gene: TRBV29-1
j_gene: TRBJ2-3
abundance: NA
d_gene: TRBD1
CDR3aa: CSVWTGAVDTQYF
CDR3nt: TGCAGCGTTTGGACAGGGGCGGTAGATACGCAGTATTTT

v_gene: TRBV11-3
j_gene: TRBJ1-5
abundance: NA
d_gene: NA
CDR3aa: CASSRRDNQPQHF
CDR3nt: TGTGCCAGCAGTAGAAGGGACAATCAGCCCCAGCATTTT

v_gene: TRBV19
j_gene: TRBJ1-5
abundance: NA
d_gene: NA
CDR3aa: CASSIGRGSNQPQHF
CDR3nt: TGTGCCAGTAGTATAGGGAGGGGTAGCAATCAGCCCCAGCATTTT

v_gene: TRBV19
j_gene: TRBJ1-1
abundance: NA
d_gene: TRBD1
CDR3aa: CATRTGGRTEAFF
CDR3nt: TGTGCCACCCGGACAGGGGGCCGGACTGAAGCTTTCTTT

v_gene: TRBV12-5
j_gene: TRBJ2-1
abundance: few
d_gene: NA
CDR3aa: CASGLVPFAGSSYNEQFF
CDR3nt: TGTGCTAGTGGTTTGGTACCCTTTGCAGGGAGCTCCTACAATGAGCAGTTCTTC

v_gene: TRBV14
j_gene: TRBJ2-1
abundance: few
d_gene: NA
CDR3aa: CASSSWSTDEQFF
CDR3nt: TGTGCCAGCAGCAGCTGGTCAACGGATGAGCAGTTCTTC

v_gene: TRBV7-9
j_gene: TRBJ2-7
abundance: NA
d_gene: TRBD1
CDR3aa: CASNRGQIYEQYF
CDR3nt: TGTGCCAGCAACCGGGGACAGATCTACGAGCAGTACTTC

v_gene: TRBV30
j_gene: TRBJ1-1
abundance: NA
d_gene: NA
CDR3aa: CAWSGGVFTEAFF
CDR3nt: TGTGCCTGGAGTGGGGGCGTCTTTACTGAAGCTTTCTTT

v_gene: TRBV5-1
j_gene: TRBJ2-2
abundance: NA
d_gene: NA
CDR3aa: CASSFQSGSAGELFF
CDR3nt: TGCGCCAGCAGCTTTCAAAGCGGAAGCGCCGGGGAGCTGTTTTTT

v_gene: TRBV6-1
j_gene: TRBJ1-1
abundance: few
d_gene: NA
CDR3aa: CASKHGNTEAFF
CDR3nt: TGTGCCAGCAAGCACGGGAACACTGAAGCTTTCTTT

v_gene: TRBV6-5
j_gene: TRBJ2-7
abundance: NA
d_gene: NA
CDR3aa: CASTSGKLHEQYF
CDR3nt: TGTGCCAGCACGTCGGGAAAACTCCACGAGCAGTACTTC

v_gene: TRBV29-1
j_gene: TRBJ2-7
abundance: few
d_gene: NA
CDR3aa: CSALKSSYEQYF
CDR3nt: TGCAGCGCCTTAAAAAGCTCCTACGAGCAGTACTTC

v_gene: TRBV5-1
j_gene: TRBJ2-3
abundance: NA
d_gene: NA
CDR3aa: CASSLTLHTQYF
CDR3nt: TGCGCCAGCAGCTTGACGCTCCATACGCAGTATTTT

v_gene: TRBV19
j_gene: TRBJ2-4
abundance: few
d_gene: NA
CDR3aa: CASRGGPDQNIQYF
CDR3nt: TGTGCCAGTAGGGGAGGCCCGGATCAAAACATTCAGTACTTC

v_gene: TRBV7-2
j_gene: TRBJ1-5
abundance: NA
d_gene: NA
CDR3aa: CASSPKYSNQPQHF
CDR3nt: TGTGCCAGCAGCCCCAAGTATAGCAATCAGCCCCAGCATTTT

v_gene: TRBV7-2
j_gene: TRBJ2-2
abundance: NA
d_gene: NA
CDR3aa: CASSPSLLANTGELFF
CDR3nt: TGTGCCAGCAGCCCCAGTTTGCTCGCGAACACCGGGGAGCTGTTTTTT

v_gene: TRBV14
j_gene: TRBJ2-4
abundance: NA
d_gene: NA
CDR3aa: CASSHNYIQYF
CDR3nt: TGTGCCAGCAGCCATAACTACATTCAGTACTTC

v_gene: TRBV6-5
j_gene: TRBJ1-6
abundance: NA
d_gene: NA
CDR3aa: CASSSQGGFTLHF
CDR3nt: TGTGCCAGCAGTAGTCAGGGTGGGTTCACCCTCCACTTT

v_gene: TRBV6-6
j_gene: TRBJ2-7
abundance: NA
d_gene: NA
CDR3aa: CASSYSTVEGEQYF
CDR3nt: TGTGCCAGCAGTTACTCGACTGTTGAGGGCGAGCAGTACTTC

v_gene: TRBV30
j_gene: TRBJ2-6
abundance: few
d_gene: NA
CDR3aa: CAWEAGANVLTF
CDR3nt: TGTGCCTGGGAAGCTGGGGCCAACGTCCTGACTTTC

v_gene: TRBV28
j_gene: TRBJ2-7
abundance: NA
d_gene: TRBD2
CDR3aa: CASSQLAASYEQYF
CDR3nt: TGTGCCAGCAGTCAACTAGCGGCTTCCTACGAGCAGTACTTC

v_gene: TRBV28
j_gene: TRBJ2-7
abundance: NA
d_gene: TRBD1
CDR3aa: CASSSPSGTGGDEQYF
CDR3nt: TGTGCCAGCAGTTCCCCTTCGGGGACAGGGGGCGACGAGCAGTACTTC

v_gene: TRBV10-1
j_gene: TRBJ2-3
abundance: NA
d_gene: TRBD2
CDR3aa: CASSESLAGGTDTQYF
CDR3nt: TGCGCCAGCAGTGAGTCGCTAGCGGGGGGTACAGATACGCAGTATTTT

v_gene: TRBV11-2
j_gene: TRBJ2-2
abundance: once
d_gene: TRBD2
CDR3aa: CASSRDYQNTGELFF
CDR3nt: TGTGCCAGCAGCCGGGACTACCAGAACACCGGGGAGCTGTTTTTT

v_gene: TRBV19
j_gene: TRBJ1-2
abundance: NA
d_gene: NA
CDR3aa: CASSIRDGYTF
CDR3nt: TGTGCCAGTAGTATCAGGGATGGCTACACCTTC

v_gene: TRBV6-5
j_gene: TRBJ2-7
abundance: NA
d_gene: NA
CDR3aa: CASSSGRAPPYEQYF
CDR3nt: TGTGCCAGCAGTTCGGGCAGGGCCCCTCCTTACGAGCAGTACTTC

v_gene: TRBV15
j_gene: TRBJ1-5
abundance: NA
d_gene: TRBD1
CDR3aa: CATSRAPQGDQPQHF
CDR3nt: TGTGCCACCAGCAGGGCCCCTCAGGGGGATCAGCCCCAGCATTTT

v_gene: TRBV19
j_gene: TRBJ2-3
abundance: NA
d_gene: NA
CDR3aa: CASQGEDTQYF
CDR3nt: TGTGCCAGCCAAGGAGAGGATACGCAGTATTTT

v_gene: TRBV6-1
j_gene: TRBJ1-5
abundance: NA
d_gene: TRBD1
CDR3aa: CASSGTGVQPQHF
CDR3nt: TGTGCCAGCAGTGGGACAGGGGTACAGCCCCAGCATTTT

v_gene: TRBV7-2
j_gene: TRBJ2-7
abundance: NA
d_gene: NA
CDR3aa: CASSYDSAEQYF
CDR3nt: TGTGCCAGCAGCTATGACAGTGCCGAGCAGTACTTC

v_gene: TRBV5-8
j_gene: TRBJ1-2
abundance: once
d_gene: NA
CDR3aa: CASRPGRAYGYTF
CDR3nt: TGTGCCAGCAGACCGGGAAGGGCCTATGGCTACACCTTC

v_gene: TRBV6-1
j_gene: TRBJ2-7
abundance: NA
d_gene: NA
CDR3aa: CASSEAFEQYF
CDR3nt: TGTGCCAGCAGTGAAGCATTTGAGCAGTACTTC

v_gene: TRBV4-1
j_gene: TRBJ2-3
abundance: NA
d_gene: NA
CDR3aa: CASSQAGRIDTQYF
CDR3nt: TGCGCCAGCAGCCAAGCGGGCAGGATAGATACGCAGTATTTT

v_gene: TRBV7-2
j_gene: TRBJ1-2
abundance: NA
d_gene: NA
CDR3aa: CASSFFRDGFYTF
CDR3nt: TGTGCCAGCAGCTTTTTCCGGGACGGGTTCTACACCTTC

v_gene: TRBV5-1
j_gene: TRBJ2-3
abundance: NA
d_gene: TRBD2
CDR3aa: CASTSGGALTDTQYF
CDR3nt: TGCGCCAGTACTAGCGGGGGGGCATTGACAGATACGCAGTATTTT

v_gene: TRBV4-3
j_gene: TRBJ2-3
abundance: once
d_gene: TRBD2
CDR3aa: CASSQRLAGTDTQYF
CDR3nt: TGCGCCAGCAGCCAACGACTAGCGGGCACAGATACGCAGTATTTT

v_gene: TRBV7-9
j_gene: TRBJ2-5
abundance: NA
d_gene: NA
CDR3aa: CASSFGETQYF
CDR3nt: TGTGCCAGCAGCTTTGGCGAGACCCAGTACTTC

v_gene: TRBV6-6
j_gene: TRBJ1-2
abundance: NA
d_gene: NA
CDR3aa: CASSYRSEGYGYTF
CDR3nt: TGTGCCAGCAGTTATAGGTCCGAAGGATATGGCTACACCTTC

v_gene: TRBV6-1
j_gene: TRBJ1-5
abundance: once
d_gene: TRBD1
CDR3aa: CASSWDRGGQPQHF
CDR3nt: TGTGCCAGCAGCTGGGACAGGGGAGGTCAGCCCCAGCATTTT

v_gene: TRBV6-1
j_gene: TRBJ2-5
abundance: NA
d_gene: NA
CDR3aa: CASSDGGGPFLTQYF
CDR3nt: TGTGCCAGCAGTGACGGAGGGGGCCCCTTTCTGACCCAGTACTTC

v_gene: TRBV7-2
j_gene: TRBJ2-7
abundance: once
d_gene: TRBD1
CDR3aa: CASSSETGQSYEQYF
CDR3nt: TGTGCCAGCAGCTCGGAGACGGGACAGAGCTACGAGCAGTACTTC

v_gene: TRBV5-6
j_gene: TRBJ1-2
abundance: NA
d_gene: NA
CDR3aa: CASSRTQGEALGYTF
CDR3nt: TGTGCCAGCAGCCGCACCCAGGGCGAGGCTCTTGGCTACACCTTC

v_gene: TRBV7-3
j_gene: TRBJ2-2
abundance: once
d_gene: TRBD2
CDR3aa: CASSIFGLAESGELFF
CDR3nt: TGTGCCAGCAGCATTTTCGGACTAGCTGAGAGCGGGGAGCTGTTTTTT

v_gene: TRBV19
j_gene: TRBJ2-1
abundance: NA
d_gene: TRBD2
CDR3aa: CASRGTSGSYNEQFF
CDR3nt: TGTGCCAGTAGGGGGACTAGCGGGAGTTATAATGAGCAGTTCTTC

v_gene: TRBV28
j_gene: TRBJ1-2
abundance: NA
d_gene: NA
CDR3aa: CASISTYGYTF
CDR3nt: TGTGCCAGCATCTCTACTTATGGCTACACCTTC

v_gene: TRBV7-8
j_gene: TRBJ2-5
abundance: NA
d_gene: NA
CDR3aa: CASSLELTIVSLETQYF
CDR3nt: TGTGCCAGCAGCTTAGAACTTACGATCGTGAGCTTGGAGACCCAGTACTTC

v_gene: TRBV18
j_gene: TRBJ2-4
abundance: NA
d_gene: NA
CDR3aa: CASSPEDPGALAKNIQYF
CDR3nt: TGTGCCAGCTCACCAGAGGATCCGGGGGCACTAGCCAAAAACATTCAGTACTTC

v_gene: TRBV5-4
j_gene: TRBJ2-5
abundance: NA
d_gene: TRBD2
CDR3aa: CASSFGLAGGSQETQYF
CDR3nt: TGTGCCAGCAGCTTCGGACTAGCGGGAGGAAGCCAAGAGACCCAGTACTTC

v_gene: TRBV5-1
j_gene: TRBJ1-2
abundance: medium-sized
d_gene: NA
CDR3aa: CASSLAENRNGYTF
CDR3nt: TGCGCCAGCAGCTTGGCCGAGAATCGGAATGGCTACACCTTC

v_gene: TRBV5-4
j_gene: TRBJ2-1
abundance: large
d_gene: TRBD2
CDR3aa: CASSPGGSYNEQFF
CDR3nt: TGTGCCAGCAGCCCGGGGGGGTCCTACAATGAGCAGTTCTTC

v_gene: TRBV19
j_gene: TRBJ1-5
abundance: few
d_gene: TRBD1
CDR3aa: CASSEGQVINQPQHF
CDR3nt: TGTGCCAGTAGTGAGGGACAGGTTATTAATCAGCCCCAGCATTTT

v_gene: TRBV19
j_gene: TRBJ1-1
abundance: NA
d_gene: NA
CDR3aa: CASTATRTTEAFF
CDR3nt: TGTGCCAGTACGGCCACGAGGACCACTGAAGCTTTCTTT

v_gene: TRBV4-1
j_gene: TRBJ1-4
abundance: NA
d_gene: NA
CDR3aa: CASSLSPSTNEKLFF
CDR3nt: TGCGCCAGCAGCTTGTCTCCCTCAACTAATGAAAAACTGTTTTTT